The 24 T cell receptor beta chains in this list originate from one sample, sequenced in a study of shared clonotypes between healthy human individuals. The naive CD8 fraction comprised CD45RO-negative cells positively selected for CCR7 and excluded terminally differentiated effector memory CD45RA+ cells. The protocol was immunoSEQ multiplex PCR, while the TCRdb copy is restricted to in-frame clones and leaves out a portion. The sample has roughly 890,000 clones, 85% to 95% seen once; the top ten hold 24%. The sequenced sample was naive CD8+ T cells sorted from blood. Every receptor here comes from a young man in good health.

The chain is built from TRBV4-3 and TRBJ1-2; D is possibly TRBD1 (6 bases). V lost 0 bases, J lost 0 bases, and 17 bases lay in between. The CDR3 covers 18 residues. CDR1 and CDR2 from the germline V gene are LGHNA and YSLEER. Written as DNA, the CDR3 is TGCGCCAGCAGCCAAGATCGGGTCAGGGGAGGCTCTAACTATGGCTACACCTTC. Protein sequence: CASSQDRVRGGSNYGYTF.

The gene calls are TRBV28 and TRBJ2-5; no definite D call. The CDR3 is 16 residues long. V shed 1 base and J shed 4 bases, with 16 bases lying between them. Germline V gene data show CDR1 as MDHEN and CDR2 as SYDVKM. In DNA, the CDR3 is TGTGCCAGCAGTTTATCGGCTAGTCCTTTTAGAGAGACCCAGTACTTC. Protein product: CASSLSASPFRETQYF. Full variable domain (rest looked up from reference TRBV28 and TRBJ2-5): DVKVTQSSRYLVKRTGEKVFLECVQDMDHENMFWYRQDPGLGLRLIYFSYDVKMKEKGDIPEGYSVSREKKERFSLILESASTNQTSMYLCASSLSASPFRETQYFGPGTRLLVL.

The genes are TRBV6-1 and TRBJ2-1, with 7 bases identical to TRBD2. Germline V gene data show CDR1 as MNHNS and CDR2 as SASEGT. Trimming took 1 base from V and 5 from J; bases not matched to a gene: 5. The CDR3 extends over 15 amino acids. CDR3 protein: CASSEGAGVHNEQFF. The DNA for the CDR3 is TGTGCCAGCAGTGAAGGGGCGGGAGTGCACAATGAGCAGTTCTTC.

This chain links TRBV27 with TRBJ2-7; D may be TRBD1 (6 bases). Germline CDR1 is MNHEY and CDR2 is SMNVEV (reference sequence). Trimming removed 4 bases at V and 5 bases at J, with 15 bases between. This CDR3 region has 14 residues. This CDR3 reads CASSYRTEGHEQYF. As DNA, the CDR3 is TGTGCCAGCAGTTACCGGACAGAGGGCCACGAGCAGTACTTC.

The chain is built from TRBV10-3 and TRBJ2-5; 8 nucleotides line up with TRBD1. V dropped 4 bases and J dropped 4; count of bases not matched to a gene: 5. Looked up from germline, CDR1 is ENHRY and CDR2 is SYGVKD. The CDR3 contains 14 residues. CDR3 coding DNA: TGTGCCATCAGTGCGTCAGGGGGCCGAGAGACCCAGTACTTC. It translates to CAISASGGRETQYF.

The chain uses TRBV27 and TRBJ2-7, with 8 bases lining up with TRBD2. Germline values: CDR1 MNHEY, CDR2 SMNVEV (reference sequence). With 3 bases clipped from V and 2 bases from J, the junction kept 3 bases outside the gene matches. The CDR3 loop spans 14 amino acids. The CDR3 protein is CASSLAGGAYEQYF. As DNA, the CDR3 is TGTGCCAGCAGTTTGGCGGGAGGTGCCTACGAGCAGTACTTC.

This chain joins TRBV23-1 and TRBJ2-1; D is unclear. TRBV23-1 is assigned to the ORF class and has an uncertain function. This CDR3 has 19 residues. V was cut by 4 bases and J by 2 bases, with 24 bases left in between. The CDR3 DNA is TGCGCCAGCAGTCTCCTTTTCCGTAGGAGTAAAGTACCCTACAATGAGCAGTTCTTC. Residues: CASSLLFRRSKVPYNEQFF.

CDR3 in DNA: TGTGCCAGCAGCGTAGCTACCTCAGGAGAGCAGCCCCAGCATTTT. It specifies CASSVATSGEQPQHF. The gene calls are TRBV9 and TRBJ1-5; D unclear. This CDR3 is built from 15 residues. CDR1 and CDR2 (germline): SGDLS, YYNGEE. V lost 0 bases and J 7 bases, leaving 14 bases between the germline ends.

This clone showed up just once. The chain couples TRBV5-5 to TRBJ1-3; possibly TRBD1 for D (5 bases). V dropped 2 bases and J dropped 12 bases, with 9 bases sitting between them. Germline assignment: CDR1 SGHKS and CDR2 YYEKEE (reference sequence). CDR3 length: 11 amino acids. This CDR3 is CASSFQGRIYF. The CDR3 DNA is TGTGCCAGCAGCTTTCAGGGTCGCATATATTTT.

The chain recombines TRBV7-2 with TRBJ2-3; a possible D gene is TRBD2 (6 bases). Germline CDR1 and CDR2: SGHTA and FQGNSA. V lost 4 bases and J lost 3, with 8 bases in between. This CDR3 is built from 13 residues. CDR3 residues: CASSSGTTDTQYF. The CDR3 region has the DNA TGTGCCAGCAGCTCGGGGACTACAGATACGCAGTATTTT.

The V and J genes are TRBV6-5 and TRBJ2-1; TRBD1 matches at 9 bases. Germline values: CDR1 MNHEY, CDR2 SVGAGI. The CDR3 extends over 13 amino acids. V shed 6 bases, J shed 6 bases, and the junction held 3 bases outside the gene matches. The CDR3 bases are TGTGCCAGCAGGACGGGACAGGGCAATGAGCAGTTCTTC. It specifies CASRTGQGNEQFF.

The chain joins TRBV5-4 to TRBJ2-3; TRBD1 aligns across 7 bases. From germline, CDR1 is SGHNT and CDR2 YYREEE (reference sequence). The CDR3 is made up of 16 amino acids. V lost 4 bases and J lost 0; bases outside the gene matches: 8. The CDR3 DNA sequence: TGTGCCAGCAGCGCGATGACAGGGCATAGCACAGATACGCAGTATTTT. As protein: CASSAMTGHSTDTQYF. The complete variable domain, with remaining parts taken from reference TRBV5-4 and TRBJ2-3, reads ETGVTQSPTHLIKTRGQQVTLRCSSQSGHNTVSWYQQALGQGPQFIFQYYREEENGRGNFPPRFSGLQFPNYSSELNVNALELDDSALYLCASSAMTGHSTDTQYFGPGTRLTVL.

The gene calls are TRBV6-5 and TRBJ1-5; 8 positions match TRBD1. The J segment lost 5 bases and the V segment lost 5 bases, leaving 5 bases of the junction unmatched. The CDR3 runs 14 residues. The germline V gene encodes CDR1 MNHEY and CDR2 SVGAGI. The CDR3 sequence is CASSDRGLYQPQHF. The CDR3 nucleotides are TGTGCCAGCAGTGACAGGGGTCTCTATCAGCCCCAGCATTTT.

This clone was detected once. J is TRBJ2-7 and V is TRBV6-5, with TRBD1 identical over 9 bases. The CDR3 covers 14 residues. The germline V gene has CDR1 MNHEY and CDR2 SVGAGI. The trim removed 2 bases at V and 2 bases at J, leaving 1 base unmatched. The CDR3 reads CASSYGQGPYEQYF. The CDR3, as DNA: TGTGCCAGCAGTTACGGACAGGGGCCCTACGAGCAGTACTTC.

The chain is built from TRBV27 and TRBJ1-2; D not certain. V was clipped by 5 bases and J by 8 bases, with 24 bases between them. Per the germline V gene, CDR1 is MNHEY and CDR2 is SMNVEV (reference sequence). The CDR3 covers 16 residues. CDR3 protein: CASSHLIEGRAKGYTF. The CDR3 DNA sequence: TGTGCCAGCAGTCACCTCATAGAGGGCAGAGCTAAGGGCTACACCTTC.

The genes are TRBV28 and TRBJ1-2; 8 positions match TRBD1. Per the germline V gene, CDR1 is MDHEN and CDR2 is SYDVKM. J gave up 6 bases and V 2 bases, and 8 bases lay outside the gene matches. CDR3 length: 15 amino acids. CDR3: CASSLDQGAMDGYTF. The CDR3 bases are TGTGCCAGCAGTTTAGACCAGGGGGCGATGGATGGCTACACCTTC.

The rearrangement links TRBV5-1 to TRBJ2-7; D not certain. The CDR3 spans 13 residues. Trimming removed 2 bases at V and 7 bases at J, with 13 bases between. Germline values: CDR1 SGHRS, CDR2 YFSETQ. The chain's CDR3 is CASSFDADREQYF. The CDR3 coding sequence is TGCGCCAGCAGCTTCGACGCCGATCGGGAGCAGTACTTC.

The chain carries TRBV10-2 and TRBJ2-7; 7 nucleotides match TRBD2. In germline, CDR1 is WSHSY, CDR2 SAAADI. The CDR3 has 13 amino acids. Unmatched junction bases numbered 7, after V lost 8 bases and J lost 3 bases. CDR3 coding DNA: TGCGCCAGCGGACTAGGCCTGTTCTACGAGCAGTACTTC. Amino acid sequence: CASGLGLFYEQYF.

The J gene is TRBJ2-1, the V gene TRBV5-4; 11 nucleotides agree with TRBD2. The CDR3 runs to 16 residues. J was trimmed by 7 bases and V by 5 bases; bases with no gene match: 11. CDR1 and CDR2 from the germline V gene are SGHNT and YYREEE (reference sequence). The CDR3 region is CASSYPLAGDLNEQFF. As DNA, the CDR3 is TGTGCCAGCAGTTACCCACTAGCGGGAGATTTGAATGAGCAGTTCTTC.

The chain is built from TRBV29-1 and TRBJ2-3; D might be TRBD2 (5 bases). The CDR3 consists of 15 residues. CDR1 and CDR2 (germline): SQVTM, ANQGSEA. The V and J ends lost 3 bases and 1 base respectively, with 14 bases between them. The CDR3 protein is CSVDAARLRTDTQYF. CDR3 nucleotides: TGCAGCGTTGACGCCGCGAGACTACGCACAGATACGCAGTATTTT.

This clone showed up just once. The chain uses TRBV7-6 and TRBJ2-7, with D perhaps being TRBD1 or TRBD2 (6 bases each). The CDR3 sequence is 16 residues long. CDR1 is SGHVS, CDR2 FNYEAQ, per germline. The germline V and J ends were trimmed by 5 bases and 3 bases, with 20 bases remaining between them. In DNA form, the CDR3 reads TGTGCCAGCAGCCGAGGGGGTGCGGGATCCATCTACGAGCAGTACTTC. This sequence encodes CASSRGGAGSIYEQYF.

V usage is TRBV29-1 and J usage is TRBJ1-1, with 7 bases matching TRBD1. The CDR3 totals 13 residues. V was clipped by 6 bases and J by 1 base; unmatched bases: 5. Germline values: CDR1 SQVTM, CDR2 ANQGSEA. CDR3 in amino acids: CSVAQGTNTEAFF. For the CDR3, the DNA is TGCAGCGTCGCACAGGGGACGAACACTGAAGCTTTCTTT. Full variable domain (rest looked up from reference TRBV29-1 and TRBJ1-1): SAVISQKPSRDICQRGTSLTIQCQVDSQVTMMFWYRQQPGQSLTLIATANQGSEATYESGFVIDKFPISRPNLTFSTLTVSNMSPEDSSIYLCSVAQGTNTEAFFGQGTRLTVV.

A note on this clone: The same CDR3 also results from other DNA sequences found in this sample. This chain joins TRBV27 and TRBJ2-2, with D unresolved. V shed 0 bases and J shed 1 base, with 6 bases lying between them. The germline gives CDR1 MNHEY, CDR2 SMNVEV (reference sequence). This CDR3 is built from 15 residues. The CDR3 reads CASSLSWGNTGELFF. CDR3 DNA: TGTGCCAGCAGTTTATCATGGGGGAACACCGGGGAGCTGTTTTTT.

This chain connects TRBV19 to TRBJ2-2; D ambiguous. V was cut by 9 bases and J by 0 bases, with 8 bases left in between. The CDR3 has 13 residues. Germline assignment: CDR1 LNHDA and CDR2 SQIVND (reference sequence). CDR3 loop: CASLFPNTGELFF. In DNA, the CDR3 is TGTGCCAGCTTATTTCCGAACACCGGGGAGCTGTTTTTT.